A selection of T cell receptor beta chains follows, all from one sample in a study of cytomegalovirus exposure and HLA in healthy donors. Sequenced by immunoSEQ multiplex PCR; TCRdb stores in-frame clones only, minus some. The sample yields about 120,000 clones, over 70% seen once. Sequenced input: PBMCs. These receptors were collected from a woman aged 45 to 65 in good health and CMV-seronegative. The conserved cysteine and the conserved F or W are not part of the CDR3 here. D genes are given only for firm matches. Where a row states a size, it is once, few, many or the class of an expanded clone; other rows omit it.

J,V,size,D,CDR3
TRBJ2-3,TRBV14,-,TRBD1,ASSPGQGRTDTQY
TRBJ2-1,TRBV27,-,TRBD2,ASKGTSGGLGWDNEQF
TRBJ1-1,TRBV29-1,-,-,SVDRLMNTEAF
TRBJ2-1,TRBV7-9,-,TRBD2,SSSLNLAGDWDEQF
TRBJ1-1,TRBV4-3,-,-,ASSQDPGLNTEAF
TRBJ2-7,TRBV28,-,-,ASSQGFSVTYEQY
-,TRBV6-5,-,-,ASKFRRNPLYEQY
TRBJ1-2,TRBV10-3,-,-,AISGVGPSNYGYT
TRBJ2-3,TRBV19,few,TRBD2,ASSITSGSTDTQY
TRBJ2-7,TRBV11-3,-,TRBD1,ASSLGTGGAYEQY
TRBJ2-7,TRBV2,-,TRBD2,ASRDLPRTSGRYEQY
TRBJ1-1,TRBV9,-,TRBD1,ASSLIPGQEAF
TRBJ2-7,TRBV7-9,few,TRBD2,ASSRTSGYSYEQY
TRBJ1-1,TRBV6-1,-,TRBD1,ASSTGTGATEAF
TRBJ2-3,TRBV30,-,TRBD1,AWGFFDRGRTDTQY
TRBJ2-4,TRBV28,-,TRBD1,ASSLGTGKNIQY
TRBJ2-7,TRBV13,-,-,ASSFGGYYEQY
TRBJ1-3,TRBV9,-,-,ASSVGGTGNTIY
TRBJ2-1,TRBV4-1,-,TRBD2,ASRQTSGAYNEQF
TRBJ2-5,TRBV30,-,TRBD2,AWSVGSSGSETQY